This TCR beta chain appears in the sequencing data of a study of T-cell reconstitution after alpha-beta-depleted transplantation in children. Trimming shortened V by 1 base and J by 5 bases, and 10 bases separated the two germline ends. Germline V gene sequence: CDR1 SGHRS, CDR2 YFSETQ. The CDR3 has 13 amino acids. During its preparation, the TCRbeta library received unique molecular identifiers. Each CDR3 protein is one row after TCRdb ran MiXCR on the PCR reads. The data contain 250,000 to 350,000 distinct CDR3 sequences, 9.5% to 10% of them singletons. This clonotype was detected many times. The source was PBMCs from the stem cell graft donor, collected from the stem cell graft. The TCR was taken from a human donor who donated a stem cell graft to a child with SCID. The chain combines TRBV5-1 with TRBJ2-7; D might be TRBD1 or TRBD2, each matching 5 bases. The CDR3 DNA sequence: TGCGCCAGCAGCTTGAGAGGGGACCACGAGCAGTACTTC. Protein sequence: CASSLRGDHEQYF.